This TCR beta chain emerged from a study of shared clonotypes between healthy human individuals. V lost 7 bases and J lost 3; bases outside the gene matches: 8. There are 13 residues in the CDR3. CDR1 and CDR2 (germline): SQVTM, ANQGSEA. General study points: Larger richness was generally estimated for naive than memory subsets. Naive CD4 clonotypes were shared across a handful of donors at around 5.4%.

Sorted subsets were amplified in replicate PCRs using about 200 ng DNA, roughly 30,000 T cell genomes. Only in-frame clones appear in the TCRdb table, and some are missing; sequencing was by immunoSEQ multiplex PCR. This sample has 2 million to 2.5 million clones; 85% to 95% occur once, and the top ten carry approximately 0.39%. CD45RA+ naive and CD45RA-negative memory subsets were separated from CD4+ cells. Of note for this clone: Its matching antigen is unknown.

The V call is TRBV29-1, the J call TRBJ2-7; 8 nucleotides agree with TRBD1. This sequence originates from a man younger than 35 in good health. Some clones in this sample may be carry-over from other donors' samples. The sequencing input was naive CD4+ T cells from PBMCs. Subset noted: CD45RA+ positively selected. The CDR3 is CSATGQAFYEQYF. For the CDR3, the DNA is TGCAGCGCCACGGGACAGGCCTTCTACGAGCAGTACTTC.